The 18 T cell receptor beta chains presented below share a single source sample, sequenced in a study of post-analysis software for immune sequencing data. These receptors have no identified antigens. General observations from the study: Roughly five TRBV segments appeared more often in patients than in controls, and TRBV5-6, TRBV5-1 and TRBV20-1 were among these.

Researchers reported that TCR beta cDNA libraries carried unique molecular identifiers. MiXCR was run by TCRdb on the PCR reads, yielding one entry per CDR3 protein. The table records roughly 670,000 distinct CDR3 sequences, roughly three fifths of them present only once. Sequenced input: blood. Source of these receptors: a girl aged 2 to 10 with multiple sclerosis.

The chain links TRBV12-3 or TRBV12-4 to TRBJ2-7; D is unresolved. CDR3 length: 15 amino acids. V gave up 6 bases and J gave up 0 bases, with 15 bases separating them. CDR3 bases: TGTGCCAGCAGCCCTCAGCTTATAAGCTCCTACGAGCAGTACTTC. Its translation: CASSPQLISSYEQYF.

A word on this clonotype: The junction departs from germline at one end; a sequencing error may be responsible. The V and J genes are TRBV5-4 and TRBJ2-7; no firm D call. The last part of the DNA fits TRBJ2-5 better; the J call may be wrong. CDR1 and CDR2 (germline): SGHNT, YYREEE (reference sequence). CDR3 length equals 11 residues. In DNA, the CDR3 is TGTGCCAGCTGCTTGGAAGAGACCCAGTACTTC. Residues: CASCLEETQYF.

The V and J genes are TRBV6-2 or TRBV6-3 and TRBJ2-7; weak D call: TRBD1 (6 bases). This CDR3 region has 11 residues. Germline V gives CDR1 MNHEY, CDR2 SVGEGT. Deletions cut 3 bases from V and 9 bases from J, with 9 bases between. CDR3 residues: CASSYGQPQYF. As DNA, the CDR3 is TGTGCCAGCAGTTATGGACAGCCGCAGTACTTC.

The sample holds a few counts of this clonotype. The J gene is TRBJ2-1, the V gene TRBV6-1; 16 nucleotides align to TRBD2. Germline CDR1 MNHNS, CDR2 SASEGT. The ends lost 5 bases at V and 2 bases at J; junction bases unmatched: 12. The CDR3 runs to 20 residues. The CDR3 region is CASSTGLAGGLLRTYNEQFF. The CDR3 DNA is TGTGCCAGCAGTACGGGACTAGCGGGAGGGCTGTTGAGGACCTACAATGAGCAGTTCTTC.

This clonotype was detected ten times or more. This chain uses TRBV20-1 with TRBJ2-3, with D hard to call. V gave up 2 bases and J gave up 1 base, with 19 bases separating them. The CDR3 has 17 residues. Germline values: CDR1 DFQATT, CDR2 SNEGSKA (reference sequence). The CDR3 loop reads CSARSSRAEYRTDTQYF. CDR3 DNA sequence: TGCAGTGCTAGATCCAGCCGGGCGGAGTATCGCACAGATACGCAGTATTTT.

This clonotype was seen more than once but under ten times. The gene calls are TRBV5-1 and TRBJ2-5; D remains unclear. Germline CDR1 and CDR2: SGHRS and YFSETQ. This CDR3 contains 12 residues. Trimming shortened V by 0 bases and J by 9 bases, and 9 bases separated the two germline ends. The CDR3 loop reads CASSLVSDAQYF. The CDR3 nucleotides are TGCGCCAGCAGCTTGGTTTCGGACGCCCAGTACTTC.

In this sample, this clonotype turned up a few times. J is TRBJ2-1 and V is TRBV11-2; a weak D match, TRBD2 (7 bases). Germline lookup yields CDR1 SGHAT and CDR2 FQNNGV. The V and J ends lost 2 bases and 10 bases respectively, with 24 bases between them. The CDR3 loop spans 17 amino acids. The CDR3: CASSLRAGGGAVGEQFF. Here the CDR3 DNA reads TGTGCCAGCAGCTTACGGGCTGGAGGGGGGGCCGTTGGAGAGCAGTTCTTC.

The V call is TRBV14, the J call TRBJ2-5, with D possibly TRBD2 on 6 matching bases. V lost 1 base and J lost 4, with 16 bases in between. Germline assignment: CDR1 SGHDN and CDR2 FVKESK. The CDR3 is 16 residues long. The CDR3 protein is CASSQGRLAGSETQYF. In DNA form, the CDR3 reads TGTGCCAGCAGCCAAGGTCGGCTGGCGGGGTCAGAGACCCAGTACTTC.

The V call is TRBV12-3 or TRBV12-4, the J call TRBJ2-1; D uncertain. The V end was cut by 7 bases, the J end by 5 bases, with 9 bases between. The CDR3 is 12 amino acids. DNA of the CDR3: TGTGCCAGCAATCCCGATAACAATGAGCAGTTCTTC. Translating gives CASNPDNNEQFF.

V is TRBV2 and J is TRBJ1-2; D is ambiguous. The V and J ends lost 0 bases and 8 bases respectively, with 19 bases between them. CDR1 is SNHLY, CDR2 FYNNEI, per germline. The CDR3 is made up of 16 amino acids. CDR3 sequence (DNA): TGTGCCAGCAGTGAAGCGCGGAGGGCGGTGTCGCGAGGCTACACCTTC. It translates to CASSEARRAVSRGYTF.

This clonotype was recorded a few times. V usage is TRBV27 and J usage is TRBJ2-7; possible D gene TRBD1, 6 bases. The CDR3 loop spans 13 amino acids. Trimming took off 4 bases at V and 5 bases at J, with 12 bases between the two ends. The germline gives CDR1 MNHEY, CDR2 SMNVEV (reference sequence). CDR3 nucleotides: TGTGCCAGCAGTTCCTACAGGGCTGACGAGCAGTACTTC. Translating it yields CASSSYRADEQYF.

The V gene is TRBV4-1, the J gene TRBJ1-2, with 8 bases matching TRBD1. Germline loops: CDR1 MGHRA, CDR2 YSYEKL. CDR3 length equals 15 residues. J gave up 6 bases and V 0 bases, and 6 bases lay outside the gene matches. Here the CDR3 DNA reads TGCGCCAGCAGCCAAGATCAGGGGGCATGGGATGGCTACACCTTC. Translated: CASSQDQGAWDGYTF.

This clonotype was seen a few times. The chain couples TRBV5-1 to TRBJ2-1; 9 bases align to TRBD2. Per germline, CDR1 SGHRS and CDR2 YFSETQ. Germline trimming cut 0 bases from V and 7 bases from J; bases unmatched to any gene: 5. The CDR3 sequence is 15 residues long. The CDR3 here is CASSLASGVKNEQFF. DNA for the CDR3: TGCGCCAGCAGCTTGGCTAGCGGGGTCAAGAATGAGCAGTTCTTC.

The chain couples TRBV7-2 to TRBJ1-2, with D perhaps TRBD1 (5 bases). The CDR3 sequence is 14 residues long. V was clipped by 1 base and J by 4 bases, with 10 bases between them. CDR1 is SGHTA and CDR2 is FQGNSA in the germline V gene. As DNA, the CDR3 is TGTGCCAGCAGCTTAGTAGCAGGGATCTATGGCTACACCTTC. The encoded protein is CASSLVAGIYGYTF. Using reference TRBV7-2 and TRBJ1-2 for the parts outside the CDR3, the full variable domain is GAGVSQSPSNKVTEKGKDVELRCDPISGHTALYWYRQSLGQGLEFLIYFQGNSAPDKSGLPSDRFSAERTGGSVSTLTIQRTQQEDSAVYLCASSLVAGIYGYTFGSGTRLTVV.

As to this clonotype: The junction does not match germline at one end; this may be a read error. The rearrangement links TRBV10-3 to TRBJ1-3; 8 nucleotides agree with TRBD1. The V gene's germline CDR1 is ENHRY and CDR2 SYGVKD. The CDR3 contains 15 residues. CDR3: CAISGQGFSGDTIYF. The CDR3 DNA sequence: TGTGCCATCAGCGGACAGGGATTCTCTGGAGACACCATATATTTT.

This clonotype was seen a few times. CDR3 in amino acids: CSARGSGGGETQYF. CDR3 coding DNA: TGCAGTGCTAGAGGATCCGGGGGTGGGGAGACCCAGTACTTC. The chain combines TRBV20-1 with TRBJ2-5; weak D call: TRBD2 (6 bases). Germline assignment: CDR1 DFQATT and CDR2 SNEGSKA (reference sequence). The V end was cut by 1 base, the J end by 5 bases, with 14 bases between. The CDR3 length is 14 residues.

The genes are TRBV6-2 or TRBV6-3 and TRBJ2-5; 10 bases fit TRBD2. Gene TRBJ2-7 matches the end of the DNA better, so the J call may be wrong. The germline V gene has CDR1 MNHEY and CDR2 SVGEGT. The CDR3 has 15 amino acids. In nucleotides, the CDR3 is TGTGCCAGCCGAGCAGTTGGACTAGCGGCCTGCGAGCAGTACTTC. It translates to CASRAVGLAACEQYF.

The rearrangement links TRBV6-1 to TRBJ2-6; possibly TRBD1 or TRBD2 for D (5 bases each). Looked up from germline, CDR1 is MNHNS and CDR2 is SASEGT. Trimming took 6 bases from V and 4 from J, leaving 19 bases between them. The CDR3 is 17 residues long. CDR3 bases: TGTGCCAGCAGCTTCGGGACGGACTTCTTGGGGGCCAACGTCCTGACTTTC. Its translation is CASSFGTDFLGANVLTF.